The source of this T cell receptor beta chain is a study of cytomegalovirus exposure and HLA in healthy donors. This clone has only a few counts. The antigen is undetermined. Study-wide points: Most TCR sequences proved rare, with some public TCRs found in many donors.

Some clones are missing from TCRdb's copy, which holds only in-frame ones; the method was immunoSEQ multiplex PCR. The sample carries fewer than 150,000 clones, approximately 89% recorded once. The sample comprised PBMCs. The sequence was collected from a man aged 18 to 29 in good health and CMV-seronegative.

In DNA, the CDR3 is TGTGCCAGCAGGGTGGGGACTAGCAAAACCGGGGAGCTGTTTTTT. Translation gives CASRVGTSKTGELFF. This chain uses TRBV2 with TRBJ2-2, with 9 bases matching TRBD2. CDR1 is SNHLY, CDR2 FYNNEI, per germline. After removal of 6 bases from V and 5 bases from J, the junction contained 7 bases not matched to a gene. The CDR3 consists of 15 residues.